This is a list of T cell receptor beta chains from one sample in a study of CD4 T cells in relation to SARS-CoV-2 and coronaviruses. No antigen is known for these receptors. Data came from immunoSEQ multiplex PCR; TCRdb stores just in-frame clones and leaves some out. Among about 26,000 clones, about three quarters were seen once, and the ten largest hold roughly 18%. The sequenced sample was CD4+ T cells from PBMCs, cultured in vitro. Receptor source: a human donor in good health. The CDR3 runs from the conserved cysteine through the conserved F or W. Fields, in order: D gene, clone size, J gene, V gene, CDR3 DNA, CDR3 protein. D genes are given only for firm matches. Clone size, where shown, is once, few, many, or a class for clones that have expanded.

-	-	TRBJ1-5	TRBV11-3	TGTGCCAACCAGTTGGAAATGGATCAGCCCCAGCATTTT	CANQLEMDQPQHF
-	-	TRBJ2-1	TRBV2	TGTGCCAGCGGGGCTTCGCGAACCTACAATGAGCAGTTCTTC	CASGASRTYNEQFF
TRBD1	-	TRBJ2-1	TRBV5-1	TGCGCCAGCAGCTATCAGGGGGCGCCTTCGAATGAGCAGTTCTTC	CASSYQGAPSNEQFF
-	-	TRBJ1-6	TRBV6-1	TGTGCCAGCAGTGAAGATAGACCTTCACCCCTCCACTTT	CASSEDRPSPLHF
-	-	TRBJ2-1	TRBV14	TGTGCCAGCAGCCAAGATCCCCAAAATGAGCAGTTCTTC	CASSQDPQNEQFF
-	-	TRBJ2-5	TRBV12-3/TRBV12-4	TGTGCCAGCAGTTCGGGCCCTGGGACCCAGTACTTC	CASSSGPGTQYF
TRBD1	-	TRBJ1-4	TRBV6-6	TGTGCCAGCAGTTACCCCGACAGGGATGAAAAACTGTTTTTT	CASSYPDRDEKLFF
-	-	TRBJ1-2	TRBV7-9	TGTGCCAGCAGCTTAGAAACTAGCGTGGGATATGGCTACACCTTC	CASSLETSVGYGYTF
TRBD2	-	TRBJ2-3	TRBV19	TGTGCCAGTAGTAAGGGACTAGCGGAGACACTCGCTAGCACAGATACGCAGTATTTT	CASSKGLAETLASTDTQYF
-	few	TRBJ1-6	TRBV5-1	TGCGCCAGCAGCTTGGGACAAAATTCACCCCTCCACTTT	CASSLGQNSPLHF
-	-	TRBJ2-2	TRBV5-1	TGCGCCAGCAGCCTGGGTGGGGACACAACCGGGGAGCTGTTTTTT	CASSLGGDTTGELFF
TRBD1	-	TRBJ1-4	TRBV6-5	TGTGCCAGCAGTTACTATACAGGGGGGGGTGAAAAACTGTTTTTT	CASSYYTGGGEKLFF
-	few	TRBJ2-3	TRBV14	TGTGCCAGCAGCCAAGTGACAGGCACGCAGTATTTT	CASSQVTGTQYF
-	once	TRBJ1-2	TRBV15	TGTGCCACCAGCAGAGCCTCGGGAGGACCAACGGGACGGCTTAACTATGGCTACACCTTC	CATSRASGGPTGRLNYGYTF
TRBD1	-	TRBJ2-1	TRBV7-9	TGTGCCAGCAGCTTGGGACAGACCGCCTACAATGAGCAGTTCTTC	CASSLGQTAYNEQFF
-	-	TRBJ1-6	TRBV18	TGTGCCAGCTCTCGGGACACCCGGGGATATAATTCACCCCTCCACTTT	CASSRDTRGYNSPLHF
TRBD1	-	TRBJ1-5	TRBV20-1	TGCAGTGCTAGTAAATTTTCCGGGACAGGCAATAGCAATCAGCCCCAGCATTTT	CSASKFSGTGNSNQPQHF
-	-	TRBJ1-5	TRBV2	TGTGCCAGCAGTGAAGCCGCAGGGCCTCAGCCCCAGCATTTT	CASSEAAGPQPQHF
TRBD1	few	TRBJ1-2	TRBV3-1/TRBV3-2	TGTGCCAGCAGCCCTCGACAGGGCGATGGCTACACCTTC	CASSPRQGDGYTF
-	once	TRBJ1-4	TRBV19	TGTGCCAGTAGTATCCGGACGGGTGCAACTAATGAAAAACTGTTTTTT	CASSIRTGATNEKLFF
-	-	TRBJ1-2	TRBV3-1/TRBV3-2	TGTGCCAGCAGCCAAGATCTGGCAGAAGCCCGAGGCTACACCTTC	CASSQDLAEARGYTF
TRBD2	-	TRBJ2-1	TRBV3-1/TRBV3-2	TGTGCCAGCAGCCCTCCGGGACTAGTAGGCAATGAGCAGTTCTTC	CASSPPGLVGNEQFF
-	-	TRBJ1-1	TRBV4-1	TGCGCCAGCAGAAACCAAGTAGTGCGGGCGAACACTGAAGCTTTCTTT	CASRNQVVRANTEAFF
-	once	TRBJ2-7	TRBV7-2	TGTGCCAGCAGCTTAGCTCGCCCGGGGGCGGGAGAGCAGTACTTC	CASSLARPGAGEQYF
TRBD1	-	TRBJ2-7	TRBV2	TGTGCCAGCAAGAGGGGGCAGAGTTCTAAAGAGCAGTACTTC	CASKRGQSSKEQYF
-	-	TRBJ2-3	TRBV6-6	TGTGCCAGCAGTTACGTACAGACTAGCACAGATACGCAGTATTTT	CASSYVQTSTDTQYF
-	-	TRBJ2-7	TRBV19	TGTGCCAGTCGGGGGGGACAGGTCCCCTACGAGCAGTACTTC	CASRGGQVPYEQYF
TRBD2	-	TRBJ2-4	TRBV11-2	TGTGCCAGCAGAGGACTAGCGGGAGGCCGGGGGCAAAACATTCAGTACTTC	CASRGLAGGRGQNIQYF
TRBD2	-	TRBJ2-3	TRBV5-1	TGCGCCAGCAGCTCCAACCCAAGACTAGCGGGAGTGAGGACAGATACGCAGTATTTT	CASSSNPRLAGVRTDTQYF
-	-	TRBJ2-7	TRBV15	TGTGCCACCAGCAGAATAGGACAGTCAAACTCCTACGAGCAGTACTTC	CATSRIGQSNSYEQYF
-	-	TRBJ2-2	TRBV29-1	TGCAGCGTTGTATGGGCGGGGCGGGGATGGAACACCGGGGAGCTGTTTTTT	CSVVWAGRGWNTGELFF
TRBD2	-	TRBJ2-2	TRBV6-2/TRBV6-3	TGTGCCAGCAGTTACCCGGGATCTAGCGGGGGGAGAAAAATGAACACCGGGGAGCTGTTTTTT	CASSYPGSSGGRKMNTGELFF
-	few	TRBJ2-7	TRBV18	TGTGCCAGCTCACCTCAATACGAGCAGTACTTC	CASSPQYEQYF
-	-	TRBJ1-1	TRBV5-1	TGCGCCAGCAGCTCGGACGCGGGGCCTGGTGAAGCTTTCTTT	CASSSDAGPGEAFF
-	-	TRBJ2-2	TRBV6-2/TRBV6-3	TGTGCCAGCAGTTACTCCAGCAGGGGGGTGGCCGGGGAGCTGTTTTTT	CASSYSSRGVAGELFF
TRBD2	few	TRBJ2-1	TRBV30	TGTGCCTGGAGTGTACGGGGGGGAGGGCCCCGTAATGAGCAGTTCTTC	CAWSVRGGGPRNEQFF
-	once	TRBJ2-5	TRBV10-3	TGTGCCATCAGTGACCCGGACGGATACTCCTTCCAAGAGACCCAGTACTTC	CAISDPDGYSFQETQYF
TRBD2	-	TRBJ2-3	TRBV19	TGTGCCAGCGGACTAGCGGTTCACACAGATACGCAGTATTTT	CASGLAVHTDTQYF
TRBD2	few	TRBJ2-2	TRBV6-7	TGTGCCAGCATCGGGGGGTCCTTGGGCGGGGAGCTGTTTTTT	CASIGGSLGGELFF
-	-	TRBJ2-5	TRBV5-8	TGTGCCAGCAGAGCCGGGAACCCCGGTTTTGTGACCCAGTACTTC	CASRAGNPGFVTQYF
TRBD1	-	TRBJ1-1	TRBV4-1	TGCGCCAGCAGCGAAGCTTCAGGGTTCGGGACAGCCAACACTGAAGCTTTCTTT	CASSEASGFGTANTEAFF
-	few	TRBJ1-5	TRBV2	TGTGCCAGCAGTGAAATGGGGGAGAGCAATCAGCCCCAGCATTTT	CASSEMGESNQPQHF
-	-	TRBJ2-1	TRBV11-3	TGTGCCAGCAGCTACGACTCGAGCTCCTACAATGAGCAGTTCTTC	CASSYDSSSYNEQFF
-	-	TRBJ2-4	TRBV12-3/TRBV12-4	TGTGCCAGCAGTTGGGGGGCCAACATTCAGTACTTC	CASSWGANIQYF
TRBD2	-	TRBJ2-7	TRBV6-5	TGTGCCACCTATCACCCTAGCGGGGTATCCTACGAGCAGTACTTC	CATYHPSGVSYEQYF
TRBD1	-	TRBJ1-5	TRBV6-5	TGTGCCAGCAGTCGACAGGGCCGCAATCAGCCCCAGCATTTT	CASSRQGRNQPQHF
TRBD1	-	TRBJ2-5	TRBV5-1	TGCGCCAGCAGCAAGGACAGGCCAAGAACTCAAGAGACCCAGTACTTC	CASSKDRPRTQETQYF
-	few	TRBJ1-2	TRBV4-3	TGCGCCAGCAGCCAAGAGCGATGGGTTTTAAACTATGGCTACACCTTC	CASSQERWVLNYGYTF
-	-	TRBJ1-1	TRBV6-1	TGTGCCAGCAGTGAAAGAGGGCGGGGGGGGATAACTGAAGCTTTCTTT	CASSERGRGGITEAFF
-	-	TRBJ2-2	TRBV2	TGTGCCAGCAGCTTCCAAGGCCTCCACGGGGAGCTGTTTTTT	CASSFQGLHGELFF
-	-	TRBJ1-4	TRBV18	TGTGCCAGCTCACTAAGGACGTCTGCGAGCGAAAAACTGTTTTTT	CASSLRTSASEKLFF
-	-	TRBJ1-4	TRBV11-2	TGTGCCAGCAGCAGCATATCCGGGACGCCCCGCCGCGTGTTTTTT	CASSSISGTPRRVFF
-	-	TRBJ2-5	TRBV6-5	TGTGCCAGCAGTTACCTGACAGAAGAGACCCAGTACTTC	CASSYLTEETQYF
-	once	TRBJ1-6	TRBV5-1	TGCGCCAGCAGCTTGGTGGCTAATGTTGGAGATTCACCCCTCCACTTT	CASSLVANVGDSPLHF
TRBD1	once	TRBJ1-2	TRBV6-5	TGTGCCAGCAGTTCCGTACAGGGGGCGGCTGGCTACACCTTC	CASSSVQGAAGYTF
-	-	TRBJ1-2	TRBV3-1/TRBV3-2	TGTGCCAGCAGCCAAAACGTGGGCTACACCTTC	CASSQNVGYTF
-	-	TRBJ1-2	TRBV7-2	TGTGCCAGCAGCCCCGGGTCGGGTGGTGGCTACACCTTC	CASSPGSGGGYTF
-	-	TRBJ1-3	TRBV11-2	TGTGCCAGCAGCCCGTCCGTGGGGGGGCCTGGAAACACCATATATTTT	CASSPSVGGPGNTIYF
-	-	TRBJ2-5	TRBV6-2/TRBV6-3	TGTGCCAGCAGCCGACAAGAGACCCAGTACTTC	CASSRQETQYF
-	-	TRBJ1-4	TRBV9	TGTGCCAGCAGTCAGGGAGGGACAACTAATGAAAAACTGTTTTTT	CASSQGGTTNEKLFF